The present T cell receptor (beta chain) was sequenced within a study of vaccination effects on CD4 cells after COVID-19. Sequencing used immunoSEQ multiplex PCR; TCRdb keeps in-frame clones, though not all of them. Among approximately 83,000 clones listed, around four fifths were seen once. The CDR3 has 13 residues. The V end was cut by 5 bases, the J end by 2 bases, with 9 bases between. The germline CDR1 and CDR2 sequences are KGHSH and LQKENI. The table lists this clone with a few counts. Its antigen is undetermined. Peptide-pool stimulation followed by sequencing identified expanded antigen-specific CD4+ clonotypes in the ViraFEST assay. After less than twelve days in culture, the CD4+ T cells were isolated. Everyone in the study got two shots of either the BNT162b2 or mRNA-1273 vaccine.

The sequence was collected from a human donor who received a COVID-19 vaccine. The sequencing used CD4+ T cells from PBMCs cultured with HCoV-OC43 spike peptides, collected after COVID-19 vaccination. Subset described: HCoV-OC43 spike overlapping peptide pool stimulation. J is TRBJ1-2 and V is TRBV18; D remains unclear. CDR3: CASSSGVNYGYTF. The DNA of the CDR3 is TGTGCCAGCTCATCCGGGGTAAACTATGGCTACACCTTC.